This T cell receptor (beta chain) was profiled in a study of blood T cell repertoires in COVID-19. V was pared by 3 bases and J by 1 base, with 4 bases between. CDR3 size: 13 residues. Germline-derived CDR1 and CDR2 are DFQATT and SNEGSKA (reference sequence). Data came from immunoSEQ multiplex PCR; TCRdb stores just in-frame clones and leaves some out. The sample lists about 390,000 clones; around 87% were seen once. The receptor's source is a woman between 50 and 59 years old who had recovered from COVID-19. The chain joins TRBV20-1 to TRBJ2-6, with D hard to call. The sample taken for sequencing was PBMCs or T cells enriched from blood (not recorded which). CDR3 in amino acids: CSASQSGANVLTF. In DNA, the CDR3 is TGCAGTGCTAGTCAATCTGGGGCCAACGTCCTGACTTTC.